This T cell receptor (beta chain) was sequenced in a study of molecular identifiers for immune sequencing clone quantification. Study context: Five portions were made in replicates from RNA of 20,000 or 100,000 naive CD8 cells, and four underwent sequencing.

With respect to this clonotype: The target antigen is unknown.

When naive CD8 T cells were sorted, they were gated as CD8+CD4-CCR7+CD45RA+. Listed TCR primers, together with previously described methods, were used for the bulk TCR libraries. TCRdb recomputed calls from the PCR reads with MiXCR, one row per CDR3 protein. Altogether about half a million distinct CDR3 sequences are present, around 25% being singletons, with the ten largest covering under 0.85%. Regarding the study as a whole: A single cell's spiked Jurkat TCR RNA was reportedly detectable among one million naive cells.

The V gene lost 0 bases and the J gene lost 0 bases, with 4 bases spanning the gap. The CDR3 runs 14 residues. Germline assignment: CDR1 KGHDR and CDR2 SFDVKD. The sequence was obtained from a human donor in good health. Some libraries in this study had Jurkat cell RNA spiked in. The chain has TRBV24-1 and TRBJ2-5; no clear D gene. Sequencing used naive CD8+ T cells from blood, with Jurkat cell RNA spiked in. Subset noted: FACS-sorted CD8+CD4-CCR7+CD45RA+ naive T cells. CDR3 nucleotides: TGTGCCACCAGTGATTTGAACAACCAAGAGACCCAGTACTTC. This gives the protein CATSDLNNQETQYF.